This TCR beta chain was sequenced during a study of stem cell transplantation in POMP-related autoinflammatory disease. About the research overall: Before transplant, CD4+ T cells skewed naive and CD8+ proportions were low. The study, taken as a whole, reports: Patients with PRAID showed a restricted number of unique TRB V-J gene pairings.

Sequencing was performed with immunoSEQ multiplex PCR; in TCRdb, only in-frame clones are kept and a portion is missing. This sample carries about 68,000 clones, approximately 90% of them seen once, and the ten largest clones take 0.5% to 0.85%. The CDR3 is made up of 16 amino acids. Germline V gene data show CDR1 as SGHRS and CDR2 as YFSETQ. Trimming shortened V by 2 bases and J by 2 bases, and 16 bases separated the two germline ends. With respect to this clone: What it recognizes is unknown.

The rearrangement joins TRBV5-1 to TRBJ2-5; D may be TRBD2 (5 bases). The sequences come from CD4+ T cells from PBMCs, collected after stem cell transplantation. The clonotype originates from a human patient with POMP-related autoinflammation and immune dysregulation (PRAID). Among the T cells, some may be from the graft donor. CDR3 sequence (DNA): TGCGCCAGCAGCTTTGGGAGAGCCACATCACAAGAGACCCAGTACTTC. Protein product: CASSFGRATSQETQYF.